This TCR beta chain is from a study of early T cells in non-severe SARS-CoV-2 infection. This clonotype was counted a few times. The CDR3 is 13 amino acids. Trimming shortened V by 3 bases and J by 7 bases, and 13 bases separated the two germline ends. The germline V gene has CDR1 LNHNV and CDR2 YYDKDF (reference sequence). A single record per CDR3 protein comes from TCRdb applying MiXCR to the 5' RACE reads. The sample lists about 80,000 distinct CDR3 sequences; 11% were seen once. V gene TRBV15 combines with J gene TRBJ2-7, with D hard to call. The TCR sequence derives from an adult who was a healthcare worker with PCR-confirmed SARS-CoV-2 infection or an uninfected control (not recorded which). Sequenced: whole blood. The CDR3 sequence is CATSRGYHREQYF. DNA for the CDR3: TGTGCCACCAGCAGGGGCTACCACCGGGAGCAGTACTTC.